This T cell receptor beta chain was captured in a study of cytotoxic CD8 clonotypes in ibrutinib-treated CLL. As for the study in general: The cohort had around 10 relapsed/refractory and around 14 treatment-naive patients, about 18 IGHV unmutated. Among responders, approximately 24 were partial and 2 complete; after median roughly 70 months, approximately 15 stayed remitted and approximately 12 progressed.

V shed 4 bases, J shed 7 bases, and the junction held 16 bases outside the gene matches. This CDR3 comprises 17 residues. From germline, CDR1 is SGHRS and CDR2 YFSETQ. Method: immunoSEQ multiplex PCR; TCRdb's copy keeps in-frame clones and lacks some. The table includes 130,000 or so clones, about 80% detected once. The chain recombines TRBV5-1 with TRBJ1-5; 8 bases map to TRBD1. This TCR was recovered from a human donor with chronic lymphocytic leukemia. Sequencing was performed on PBMCs, taken after 12 months of ibrutinib treatment. The CDR3 spells CASSPEPTGQEGQPQHF. The CDR3, as DNA: TGCGCCAGCAGCCCGGAACCTACGGGACAGGAGGGACAGCCCCAGCATTTT. The full variable domain, with the rest looked up from reference TRBV5-1 and TRBJ1-5, is KAGVTQTPRYLIKTRGQQVTLSCSPISGHRSVSWYQQTPGQGLQFLFEYFSETQRNKGNFPGRFSGRQFSNSRSEMNVSTLELGDSALYLCASSPEPTGQEGQPQHFGDGTRLSIL.